The 4 T cell receptor beta chains below come from one sample, sequenced in a study of shared clonotypes between healthy human individuals. Naive CD8 isolation took CD45RO-negative cells positively selected for CCR7 and excluded terminally differentiated effector memory CD45RA+ cells. Here immunoSEQ multiplex PCR was the method, and the copy in TCRdb shows in-frame clones only, minus some. Here the sample spans about 2.2 million clones, 85% to 95% being singletons. The sequencing sample was made of naive CD8+ T cells from PBMCs. Receptors originate from a man aged 18 to 29 in good health. Some clones in this sample may be carry-over from other donors' samples.

The chain joins TRBV6-5 to TRBJ2-1; no definite D call. This CDR3 has 15 residues. Germline lookup yields CDR1 MNHEY and CDR2 SVGAGI. V lost 4 bases to trimming and J lost 0 bases, with 10 bases between them. The CDR3 sequence: CASSSDGSSYNEQFF. The CDR3 DNA reads as TGTGCCAGCAGTTCGGACGGTAGCTCCTACAATGAGCAGTTCTTC.

This chain connects TRBV27 to TRBJ2-3; 7 bases line up with TRBD1. Unmatched junction bases numbered 8, after V lost 5 bases and J lost 6 bases. CDR3 length equals 14 residues. Germline CDR1 MNHEY, CDR2 SMNVEV (reference sequence). The CDR3 spells CASSLLDRSDTQYF. The CDR3 region has the DNA TGTGCCAGCAGTCTACTGGACAGGTCTGATACGCAGTATTTT.

In DNA, the CDR3 is TGTGCCAGCAGTTTCGGGGGACAGGGGGCTGAGACCCAGTACTTC. This codes for CASSFGGQGAETQYF. The chain has TRBV28 and TRBJ2-5; TRBD1 matches 12 bases. CDR3 length: 15 amino acids. After removal of 3 bases from V and 5 bases from J, the junction contained 4 bases not matched to a gene. Germline V CDR1 and CDR2: MDHEN, SYDVKM. Drawing the rest from reference TRBV28 and TRBJ2-5, the complete variable domain is DVKVTQSSRYLVKRTGEKVFLECVQDMDHENMFWYRQDPGLGLRLIYFSYDVKMKEKGDIPEGYSVSREKKERFSLILESASTNQTSMYLCASSFGGQGAETQYFGPGTRLLVL.

The chain combines TRBV29-1 with TRBJ2-1, with a possible D match to TRBD2 (7 bases). Trimming stripped 4 bases from V and 0 bases from J, with 13 bases between. Germline V gene sequence: CDR1 SQVTM, CDR2 ANQGSEA. This CDR3 contains 15 residues. CDR3 sequence (DNA): TGCAGCGTTGGCGTTAGGGGGGGCTCCTACAATGAGCAGTTCTTC. This translates into CSVGVRGGSYNEQFF.